A single sample is the source of the 24 T cell receptor beta chains below, sequenced in a study of CD8 T cells in Susac syndrome. RNA totalling about 0.45 to 1 ug underwent reverse transcription with random hexamers. One entry per CDR3 protein, called by TCRdb with MiXCR from the immunoSEQ multiplex PCR reads. This repertoire shows some 240,000 distinct CDR3 sequences, 90% to 97% found once; its top ten account for roughly 0.1%. Sequencing was carried out using CD4+ T cells from PBMCs. Receptors were obtained from a human donor with Susac syndrome.

The chain carries TRBV29-1 and TRBJ2-7, with D tentatively TRBD1 or TRBD2 (7 bases each). The length of the CDR3 is 12 residues. Germline values: CDR1 SQVTM, CDR2 ANQGSEA. Trimming took 7 bases from V and 5 from J, leaving 15 bases between them. The CDR3 protein is CSAAQGGDEQYF. The CDR3 DNA follows: TGCAGCGCAGCCCAGGGGGGGGACGAGCAGTACTTC.

The chain links TRBV20-1 to TRBJ1-1, with 7 bases that match TRBD1. The V and J ends lost 7 bases and 0 bases, in that order; junction bases with no gene match: 8. The germline gives CDR1 DFQATT, CDR2 SNEGSKA (reference sequence). The CDR3 contains 14 residues. The CDR3 bases are TGCAGTGGGACAGGAGATAAAATGAACACTGAAGCTTTCTTT. This codes for CSGTGDKMNTEAFF.

The chain couples TRBV20-1 to TRBJ1-1; TRBD1 might be the D (5 bases). The V gene lost 2 bases and the J gene lost 5 bases, with 15 bases spanning the gap. Germline V gene sequence: CDR1 DFQATT, CDR2 SNEGSKA (reference sequence). The CDR3 contains 14 residues. The CDR3: CSARNPWGGTEAFF. DNA for the CDR3: TGCAGTGCTAGAAACCCCTGGGGGGGGACTGAAGCTTTCTTT.

The rearrangement joins TRBV2 to TRBJ2-7; TRBD1 or TRBD2 may be the D gene (5 bases each). The germline CDR1 and CDR2 sequences are SNHLY and FYNNEI. The CDR3 has 15 residues. Trimming removed 6 bases from V and 2 bases from J, with 17 bases in between. Here the CDR3 reads CASSLVGQGAYEQYF. CDR3 in DNA: TGTGCCAGCAGCTTGGTGGGGCAGGGAGCCTACGAGCAGTACTTC.

V is TRBV29-1 and J is TRBJ1-3; 7 bases fit TRBD1. From germline, CDR1 is SQVTM and CDR2 ANQGSEA. CDR3 length: 13 residues. V lost 7 bases, J lost 4 bases, and 7 bases stayed unmatched. CDR3 nucleotides: TGCAGCGCCACGGGGGACAGAGGAAACACCATATATTTT. This sequence encodes CSATGDRGNTIYF.

The genes are TRBV30 and TRBJ2-5; D may be TRBD2 (6 bases). V was cut by 2 bases and J by 5 bases, with 9 bases left in between. This CDR3 has 12 residues. Germline CDR1 reads GTSNPN; CDR2 reads SVGIG (reference sequence). CDR3 sequence: CAWSRAGETQYF. The CDR3 DNA is TGTGCCTGGAGTCGTGCGGGGGAGACCCAGTACTTC. Looking up the rest from reference TRBV30 and TRBJ2-5 gives the full variable domain: SQTIHQWPATLVQPVGSPLSLECTVEGTSNPNLYWYRQAAGRGLQLLFYSVGIGQISSEVPQNLSASRPQDRQFILSSKKLLLSDSGFYLCAWSRAGETQYFGPGTRLLVL.

The gene calls are TRBV12-3 or TRBV12-4 and TRBJ2-1, with D perhaps matching TRBD1 (5 bases). With 5 bases removed from V and 6 bases from J, the gap between germline ends came to 11 bases. CDR3 length: 13 amino acids. The CDR3 DNA reads TGTGCCAGCAGTCTGGGGCTAGTCAATGAGCAGTTCTTC. Protein sequence: CASSLGLVNEQFF.

This chain connects TRBV12-3 or TRBV12-4 to TRBJ2-7; TRBD1 is a possible D gene (6 bases). Deletions cut 5 bases from V and 2 bases from J, with 16 bases between. The CDR3 contains 15 residues. CDR3 loop: CASSPGDRTPYEQYF. The CDR3 DNA follows: TGTGCCAGCAGTCCAGGGGACCGCACTCCCTACGAGCAGTACTTC.

V and J are TRBV12-3 or TRBV12-4 and TRBJ2-6; 8 bases are a match to TRBD2. CDR3 length: 16 amino acids. V dropped 6 bases and J dropped 7; count of bases not matched to a gene: 11. CDR3 in amino acids: CASRSHEAGEANVLTF. As DNA, the CDR3 is TGTGCCAGCAGATCACATGAAGCGGGAGAAGCCAACGTCCTGACTTTC.

This sequence joins TRBV5-4 and TRBJ1-1; D may be TRBD1 (5 bases). Trimming cost V 0 bases and J 7 bases, with 10 bases left between them. Germline CDR1 is SGHNT and CDR2 is YYREEE (reference sequence). CDR3 size: 13 residues. The CDR3, as DNA: TGTGCCAGCAGCTTGGCCAGGGCGAGTGAAGCTTTCTTT. This encodes CASSLARASEAFF.

This rearrangement joins TRBV5-1 to TRBJ1-2, with D uncertain. The CDR3 length is 15 residues. The V end was cut by 3 bases, the J end by 4 bases, with 16 bases between. Germline CDR1 and CDR2: SGHRS and YFSETQ. CDR3 DNA: TGCGCCAGCAGCTCGAATACCGGGAGGCTCTATGGCTACACCTTC. Its translation: CASSSNTGRLYGYTF.

The chain employs TRBV14 and TRBJ1-1, with no clear D. CDR1 is SGHDN, CDR2 FVKESK, per germline. The CDR3 has 14 residues. Trimming left V 3 bases short and J 7 bases short, with 15 bases between. Written as DNA, the CDR3 is TGTGCCAGCAGCCACCTGACACGACCCCTTGAAGCTTTCTTT. Translation: CASSHLTRPLEAFF.

This chain links TRBV29-1 with TRBJ1-2; TRBD1 aligns across 7 bases. V trimming: 4 bases; J trimming: 3 bases; junction bases outside the gene matches: 2. The CDR3 length is 12 residues. Germline loops: CDR1 SQVTM, CDR2 ANQGSEA. The CDR3 protein is CSVGQGDYGYTF. CDR3 in DNA: TGCAGCGTTGGACAGGGTGACTATGGCTACACCTTC.

The rearrangement links TRBV14 to TRBJ2-2, with D uncertain. Trimming took off 0 bases at V and 1 base at J, with 3 bases between the two ends. Germline V gene sequence: CDR1 SGHDN, CDR2 FVKESK. There are 14 residues in the CDR3. The CDR3 DNA reads TGTGCCAGCAGCCAAGATTGGAACACCGGGGAGCTGTTTTTT. Its translation is CASSQDWNTGELFF.

The V call is TRBV29-1, the J call TRBJ2-5; D not certain. The CDR3 is 12 residues long. Germline lookup yields CDR1 SQVTM and CDR2 ANQGSEA. V was pared by 6 bases and J by 2 bases, with 10 bases between. The CDR3 loop is CSVPGQQETQYF. In DNA, the CDR3 is TGCAGCGTACCGGGCCAACAAGAGACCCAGTACTTC.

The rearrangement joins TRBV12-3 or TRBV12-4 to TRBJ1-1, with TRBD1 identical over 8 bases. The length of the CDR3 is 13 residues. J gave up 3 bases and V 6 bases, and 3 bases lay outside the gene matches. CDR3 nucleotides: TGTGCCAGCAGCCCGACAGGGGACACTGAAGCTTTCTTT. Protein: CASSPTGDTEAFF.

This rearrangement joins TRBV5-1 to TRBJ2-2; D is unresolved. The CDR3 is made up of 17 amino acids. Trimming took off 0 bases at V and 4 bases at J, with 16 bases between the two ends. CDR1 and CDR2 (germline): SGHRS, YFSETQ. CDR3 sequence reads: CASSLETYTILTGELFF. For the CDR3, the DNA is TGCGCCAGCAGCTTGGAAACATACACCATTCTCACCGGGGAGCTGTTTTTT.

This clonotype has only one observation. The V and J genes are TRBV24-1 and TRBJ2-5, with a weak D call TRBD1 (6 bases). The CDR3 spans 13 residues. The germline CDR1 and CDR2 sequences are KGHDR and SFDVKD. Trimming took 7 bases from V and 2 from J, leaving 10 bases between them. For the CDR3, the DNA is TGTGCCACCAGCTCGCAGGGGCAAGAGACCCAGTACTTC. Encoded protein: CATSSQGQETQYF.

The chain has TRBV7-8 and TRBJ2-5; TRBD2 aligns across 7 bases. There are 12 residues in the CDR3. J lost 7 bases, V lost 4 bases, and 3 bases had no gene match. Germline V CDR1 and CDR2: SGHVS, FQNEAQ. In DNA form, the CDR3 reads TGTGCCAGCAGCTCCCGCGGGGGGACCCAGTACTTC. Encoded protein: CASSSRGGTQYF.

In nucleotides, the CDR3 is TGCGCCAGCAGCCAAGGCAACCAGGGGGACCAAGAGACCCAGTACTTC. It yields the protein CASSQGNQGDQETQYF. The V call is TRBV4-1, the J call TRBJ2-5; 7 bases fit TRBD1. This CDR3 region has 16 residues. V trimming: 1 base; J trimming: 0 bases; junction bases outside the gene matches: 5. Germline assignment: CDR1 MGHRA and CDR2 YSYEKL.

The rearrangement links TRBV18 to TRBJ2-1; D is unresolved. CDR3 length: 14 residues. V lost 3 bases, J lost 6 bases, and 12 bases lay in between. Germline lookup yields CDR1 KGHSH and CDR2 LQKENI. The CDR3 DNA reads TGTGCCAGCTCACCCACCCTTGACTTCAATGAGCAGTTCTTC. Residues: CASSPTLDFNEQFF.

The chain recombines TRBV20-1 with TRBJ2-2; D is tentatively TRBD1 or TRBD2 (6 bases each). CDR1 DFQATT and CDR2 SNEGSKA come from the germline V gene (reference sequence). The CDR3 spans 15 residues. Trimming left V 7 bases short and J 6 bases short, with 21 bases between. CDR3 residues: CSVEGGGQSAGELFF. The CDR3 coding sequence is TGCAGTGTCGAAGGGGGAGGTCAGAGCGCCGGGGAGCTGTTTTTT.

The chain links TRBV12-3 or TRBV12-4 to TRBJ2-5; D may match TRBD1 or TRBD2 (5 bases each). Trimming left V 1 base short and J 7 bases short, with 13 bases between. The CDR3 is made up of 14 amino acids. The DNA of the CDR3 is TGTGCCAGCAGTTTAGATGGGGGTCCAAGGACCCAGTACTTC. Protein product: CASSLDGGPRTQYF.

The chain uses TRBV14 and TRBJ2-7; 11 nucleotides match TRBD2. Trimming cost V 1 base and J 2 bases; bases outside gene matches: 7. CDR3 length: 17 residues. Germline V gives CDR1 SGHDN, CDR2 FVKESK. CDR3 sequence: CASSQGGSGRAAYEQYF. In DNA form, the CDR3 reads TGTGCCAGCAGCCAAGGGGGTAGCGGGAGGGCCGCCTACGAGCAGTACTTC.